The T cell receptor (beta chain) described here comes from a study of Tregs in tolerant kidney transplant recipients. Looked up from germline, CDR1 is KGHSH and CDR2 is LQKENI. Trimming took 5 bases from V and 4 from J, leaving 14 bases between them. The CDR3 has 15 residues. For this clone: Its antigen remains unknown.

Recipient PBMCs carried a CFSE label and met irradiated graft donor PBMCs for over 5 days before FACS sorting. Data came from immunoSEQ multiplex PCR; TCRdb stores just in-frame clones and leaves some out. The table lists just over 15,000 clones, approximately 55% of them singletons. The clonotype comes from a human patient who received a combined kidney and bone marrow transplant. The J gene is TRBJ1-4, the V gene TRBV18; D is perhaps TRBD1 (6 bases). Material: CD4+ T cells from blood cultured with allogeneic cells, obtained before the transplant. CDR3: CASSANDRHNEKLFF. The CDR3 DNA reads TGTGCCAGCTCAGCGAACGACAGGCATAATGAAAAACTGTTTTTT.